A single sample gave rise to the 15 T cell receptor beta chains below, sequenced in a study of blood T cell repertoires in COVID-19. Profiling relied on immunoSEQ multiplex PCR, and the TCRdb table lists in-frame clones only, not all of them. The sample lists about 180,000 clones; about 84% were seen once. Sequences were obtained from PBMCs or T cells enriched from blood (not recorded which). These receptors all come from a woman aged 25 to 39 who had recovered from COVID-19.

The chain couples TRBV19 to TRBJ2-7; TRBD1 agrees at 11 bases. Germline CDR1 LNHDA, CDR2 SQIVND (reference sequence). The CDR3 covers 14 residues. In nucleotides, the CDR3 is TGTGTCAGCCCACGGGACAGGGGGACCAACGAGCAGTACTTC. Translating gives CVSPRDRGTNEQYF.

This chain joins TRBV18 and TRBJ2-7; D possibly corresponds to TRBD1 (6 bases). Germline V gives CDR1 KGHSH, CDR2 LQKENI. There are 13 residues in the CDR3. Trimming took 4 bases from V and 0 from J, leaving 7 bases between them. The CDR3 nucleotides are TGTGCCAGCTCACAGGGGGACTCCTACGAGCAGTACTTC. Translated: CASSQGDSYEQYF.

This clone was counted between two and nine times. J is TRBJ2-1 and V is TRBV19; the D is unclear. Trimming took off 3 bases at V and 6 bases at J, with 9 bases between the two ends. Germline CDR1 LNHDA, CDR2 SQIVND (reference sequence). The length of the CDR3 is 13 residues. CDR3 in amino acids: CASSITRSNEQFF. CDR3 nucleotides: TGTGCCAGTAGTATTACCCGGTCCAATGAGCAGTTCTTC.

The rearrangement uses TRBV27 and TRBJ1-2, with 7 nucleotides matching TRBD1. Germline lookup yields CDR1 MNHEY and CDR2 SMNVEV (reference sequence). The ends lost 4 bases at V and 5 bases at J; junction bases unmatched: 1. This CDR3 comprises 12 residues. The CDR3 here is CASSSRGYGYTF. For the CDR3, the DNA is TGTGCCAGCAGTTCCAGGGGGTATGGCTACACCTTC.

This chain links TRBV5-1 with TRBJ1-1; D gene ambiguous. The CDR3 loop spans 14 amino acids. Germline CDR1 reads SGHRS; CDR2 reads YFSETQ. V was clipped by 4 bases and J by 1 base, with 11 bases between them. This chain's CDR3 is CASSQSGGNTEAFF. In nucleotides, the CDR3 is TGCGCCAGCAGCCAATCAGGTGGGAACACTGAAGCTTTCTTT. Looking up the rest from reference TRBV5-1 and TRBJ1-1 gives the full variable domain: KAGVTQTPRYLIKTRGQQVTLSCSPISGHRSVSWYQQTPGQGLQFLFEYFSETQRNKGNFPGRFSGRQFSNSRSEMNVSTLELGDSALYLCASSQSGGNTEAFFGQGTRLTVV.

In its sample, this clone was seen a few times. The chain links TRBV19 to TRBJ2-5; D is possibly TRBD2 (5 bases). V lost 4 bases to trimming and J lost 1 base, with 7 bases between them. This CDR3 has 13 amino acids. Per the germline V gene, CDR1 is LNHDA and CDR2 is SQIVND (reference sequence). The CDR3 protein is CASSTAAQETQYF. DNA for the CDR3: TGTGCCAGTAGTACAGCGGCCCAAGAGACCCAGTACTTC. Filled out from reference TRBV19 and TRBJ2-5, the complete variable domain reads DGGITQSPKYLFRKEGQNVTLSCEQNLNHDAMYWYRQDPGQGLRLIYYSQIVNDFQKGDIAEGYSVSREKKESFPLTVTSAQKNPTAFYLCASSTAAQETQYFGPGTRLLVL.

There are a few counts of this clone. The chain employs TRBV2 and TRBJ2-2; 10 nucleotides agree with TRBD2. V shed 8 bases, J shed 4 bases, and the junction held 4 bases outside the gene matches. The CDR3 sequence is 14 residues long. The V gene's germline CDR1 is SNHLY and CDR2 FYNNEI. CDR3 region: CASRRLAGTGELFF. The CDR3 coding sequence is TGTGCCAGCCGGAGACTAGCGGGCACCGGGGAGCTGTTTTTT.

The V and J genes are TRBV12-3 or TRBV12-4 and TRBJ2-5, with unresolved D. CDR3 size: 11 residues. V was pared by 5 bases and J by 1 base, with 2 bases between. CDR3 nucleotides: TGTGCCAGCAGTCGCCAAGAGACCCAGTACTTC. Protein: CASSRQETQYF.

The chain has TRBV6-5 and TRBJ2-5; 7 nucleotides match TRBD2. The V and J ends lost 4 bases and 5 bases, in that order; junction bases with no gene match: 10. The V gene's germline CDR1 is MNHEY and CDR2 SVGAGI. The CDR3 covers 15 residues. The CDR3 nucleotides read TGTGCCAGCAGTTTATCTAGCGGCAGCATCGAGACCCAGTACTTC. Translating it yields CASSLSSGSIETQYF.

The V call is TRBV3-1 (or the pseudogene TRBV3-2), the J call TRBJ1-5; a weak D match, TRBD1 (5 bases). Germline-derived CDR1 and CDR2 are LGHDT and YNNKEL (reference sequence). Trimming pared 4 bases from V and 2 bases from J, leaving 15 bases between. The CDR3 consists of 16 residues. The CDR3 here is CASSRGTGVRNQPQHF. In nucleotides, the CDR3 is TGTGCCAGCAGCCGAGGGACGGGGGTGCGCAATCAGCCCCAGCATTTT.

The chain carries TRBV30 and TRBJ2-1; D is undetermined. The V gene lost 2 bases and the J gene lost 5 bases, with 10 bases spanning the gap. The CDR3 is 13 amino acids. In germline, CDR1 is GTSNPN, CDR2 SVGIG (reference sequence). The CDR3 spells CAWSLATNNEQFF. CDR3 coding DNA: TGTGCCTGGAGTCTCGCTACCAACAATGAGCAGTTCTTC. The full variable domain, its missing parts supplied by reference TRBV30 and TRBJ2-1, is SQTIHQWPATLVQPVGSPLSLECTVEGTSNPNLYWYRQAAGRGLQLLFYSVGIGQISSEVPQNLSASRPQDRQFILSSKKLLLSDSGFYLCAWSLATNNEQFFGPGTRLTVL.

For this clone: The same CDR3 can be traced to other DNA sequences in this sample. The chain uses TRBV3-1 (or the pseudogene TRBV3-2) and TRBJ1-2; D gene unclear. With 3 bases removed from V and 8 bases from J, the gap between germline ends came to 7 bases. The CDR3 is 11 residues long. Germline V gives CDR1 LGHDT, CDR2 YNNKEL (reference sequence). The CDR3 is CASSHSGGYTF. CDR3 DNA: TGTGCCAGCAGCCACTCCGGGGGCTACACCTTC.

CDR3 in amino acids: CASSPGQQGGSNQPQHF. The CDR3 nucleotides read TGTGCCAGCAGTCCGGGCCAACAGGGGGGGAGCAATCAGCCCCAGCATTTT. V and J are TRBV6-6 and TRBJ1-5; 8 nucleotides agree with TRBD1. This CDR3 comprises 17 residues. The V segment lost 5 bases and the J segment 1 base; nucleotides outside the gene matches: 10. Germline CDR1 and CDR2: MNHNY and SVGAGI (reference sequence).

The CDR3 protein is CASRAVILSSGNTIYF. In nucleotides, the CDR3 is TGTGCCAGTCGCGCCGTCATCCTGAGCTCTGGAAACACCATATATTTT. The rearrangement links TRBV19 to TRBJ1-3; no clear D. Between the trimmed V and J ends, which lost 8 bases and 0 bases, there was a span of 17 bases. Germline values: CDR1 LNHDA, CDR2 SQIVND (reference sequence). The CDR3 loop spans 16 amino acids.

This clone has a handful of counts. This chain links TRBV4-2 with TRBJ2-3; D might be TRBD2 (7 bases). The V gene lost 0 bases and the J gene lost 4 bases, with 14 bases spanning the gap. The CDR3 has 16 amino acids. Germline lookup yields CDR1 LGHNA and CDR2 YNFKEQ. DNA for the CDR3: TGTGCCAGCAGCCAAGAAAGAGGGGGAGGGGCAGATACGCAGTATTTT. Its translation: CASSQERGGGADTQYF.